What follows describes a single T cell receptor beta chain. This entry comes from a study of blood T cell repertoires in COVID-19. Study at large: Acute and convalescent COVID-19 specimens originated in the United States, Italy and Spain.

V was shortened by 5 bases and J by 6 bases, with 17 bases between the two germline ends. The length of the CDR3 is 14 residues. The germline CDR1 and CDR2 sequences are SGHTA and FQGNSA. The assay was immunoSEQ multiplex PCR, and TCRdb's table has in-frame clones only and misses some. The table shows around 77,000 clones, with roughly 85% occurring only once. This rearrangement joins TRBV7-2 to TRBJ2-7; maybe TRBD2 (5 bases). Source material: peripheral blood. The clonotype originates from an elderly man with acute or convalescent COVID-19. CDR3 in DNA: TGTGCCAGCAGCCTAGGACTGGTCCCGGGCGAGCAGTACTTC. This codes for CASSLGLVPGEQYF.